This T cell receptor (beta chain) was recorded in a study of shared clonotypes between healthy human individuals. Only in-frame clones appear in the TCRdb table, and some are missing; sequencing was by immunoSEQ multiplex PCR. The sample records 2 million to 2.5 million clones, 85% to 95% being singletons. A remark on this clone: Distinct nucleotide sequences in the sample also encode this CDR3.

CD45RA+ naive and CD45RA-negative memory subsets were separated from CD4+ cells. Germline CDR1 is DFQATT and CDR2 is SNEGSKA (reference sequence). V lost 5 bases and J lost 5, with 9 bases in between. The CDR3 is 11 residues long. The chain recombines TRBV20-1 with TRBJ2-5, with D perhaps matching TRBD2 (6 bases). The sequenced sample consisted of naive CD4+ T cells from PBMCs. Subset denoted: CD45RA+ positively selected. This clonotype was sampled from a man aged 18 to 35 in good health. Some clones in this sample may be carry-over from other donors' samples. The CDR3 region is CSAPRGETQYF. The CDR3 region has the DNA TGCAGTGCTCCCCGGGGGGAGACCCAGTACTTC.